These T cell receptor beta chains were read from a single sample in a study of shared clonotypes between healthy human individuals. Method: immunoSEQ multiplex PCR; TCRdb's copy keeps in-frame clones and lacks some. The sample carries 2 million to 2.5 million clones, roughly 95% recorded once. Sequencing was performed on naive CD8+ T cells sorted from blood. The receptor source for this set is a man younger than 35 in good health. CDR3s include the opening cysteine and the closing phenylalanine or tryptophan. A D gene is named only where the DNA matches it firmly. Expanded clones get a size class; other rows say once, few or many, or leave the size out.

clone_size j_call d_call v_call cdr3_aa cdr3_nt
. TRBJ2-2 TRBD1 TRBV28 CASSLRTGGTGELFF TGTGCCAGCAGTTTAAGGACAGGGGGCACCGGGGAGCTGTTTTTT
. TRBJ2-7 . TRBV6-1 CASSAWGSYEQYF TGTGCCAGCAGTGCCTGGGGGTCCTACGAGCAGTACTTC
. TRBJ1-2 . TRBV5-6 CASSLGSRGFDYGYTF TGTGCCAGCAGCTTGGGTTCAAGGGGCTTTGACTATGGCTACACCTTC
. TRBJ1-5 . TRBV2 CASSEAGANQPQHF TGTGCCAGCAGTGAAGCAGGGGCAAATCAGCCCCAGCATTTT
once TRBJ2-3 . TRBV4-3 CASSQGTIGGGTKGDTQYF TGCGCCAGCAGCCAAGGAACGATCGGGGGCGGGACGAAGGGAGATACGCAGTATTTT
. TRBJ1-1 . TRBV12-5 CASGTGMNTEAFF TGTGCTAGTGGAACAGGGATGAACACTGAAGCTTTCTTT
. TRBJ2-7 TRBD1 TRBV9 CASSSGQGIPYEQYF TGTGCCAGCAGCTCGGGACAGGGGATACCCTACGAGCAGTACTTC
. TRBJ1-6 . TRBV4-3 CASSQGQSSPLHF TGCGCCAGCAGCCAAGGACAGAGTTCACCCCTCCACTTT
. TRBJ2-7 . TRBV4-2 CASSQDRAGFSYEQYF TGTGCCAGCAGCCAAGATCGGGCAGGTTTTTCCTACGAGCAGTACTTC
. TRBJ2-3 TRBD2 TRBV19 CASSGLPTDTQYF TGTGCCAGCTCGGGACTACCCACAGATACGCAGTATTTT